This record covers a single T cell receptor beta chain. Its antigen is unknown. Base qualities are not at hand, and no much larger clone is one base apart. These data come from a study of cytomegalovirus exposure and HLA in healthy donors (dated by TCRdb to the late 2010s). Study-wide context: According to an earlier analysis of a few hundred of the donors, some 180 million T cells yielded 117 million unique TCR beta sequences and about 280 Gb of sequence data. Among 398 genotyped donors of the cohort, an average of roughly 240,000 unique TCR beta nucleotide sequences were sequenced per donor, roughly 18% of them non-productive. Of the roughly 400 genotyped donors, roughly 80% were placed in the genetic ancestry cluster associated with self-reported Caucasian donors. The later analysis used no new phenotypic data to find candidate immune exposures, relying instead on TCR beta sequences and their occurrence across donors. Class I and class II HLA loci were covered by the typing at four-digit resolution. A later analysis re-examined previously published TCR beta repertoires from 610 or so donors and added high-resolution HLA genotyping to investigate patterns of TCR occurrence. To decide whether each TCR beta V gene segment behaved as functional or pseudogenic, an earlier analysis of some 580 of the donors relied on high-throughput TCR beta sequencing. All discovery cohort repertoires had been generated on a single sequencing platform. The study used immunosequencing to profile the T cell repertoires of more than 650 subjects and linked those repertoires to cytomegalovirus serostatus. To predict cytomegalovirus infection status, the study combined high-throughput TCR immunosequencing, statistical association of individual TCRs with disease status, and machine learning. Besides the first cohort of approximately 670 subjects, a separate validation cohort made up of over 100 different subjects was used. The number of donors typed differed by locus, with roughly 629-640 for A, B, C, DRB1 and DQB1, roughly 520 for DQA1, under 610 for DPA1, and about 450 for DPB1. Donor age, sex, ethnicity and CMV serostatus were compiled alongside the repertoire data. Roughly 5 DR-DQ haplotypes were handled as single units for association and clustering, since linkage in the cohort was strong. About 300 gigabases of sequencing data and tens of millions of unique TCR sequences were included in an early release covering 550 to 800 HLA-typed donors. The study was designed to test whether signatures of past pathogen exposure could be identified by cataloging public T cell receptors. A later genetic analysis used genome-wide SNP genotypes for about 60% of the roughly 700 donors, treating that subset as a discovery cohort. What the study reported, not specific to this receptor: Correlated functional status among segregating V segments might be attributable to linkage disequilibrium, but an unknown experimental factor could not be ruled out. In this cohort, only TCR beta chains were sequenced, and detectable features were limited by the absence of alpha or paired-chain data. A further reported finding was that TCR beta sequences accurately predicted the HLA-A and HLA-B alleles for most subjects in the first cohort. Broadly in line with IMGT annotations, most TCR beta V segments showed up in productive rearrangements about 87% or about 30% of the time in an earlier analysis of 587 of the donors. Several of the top co-occurrence clusters appeared to be linked to parvovirus B19, influenza, CMV and Epstein-Barr virus, according to a later analysis. A later analysis associated approximately 17,000 TCR beta sequences with specific HLA alleles at a false discovery rate of 0.05. It was suggested by the authors that the approach could potentially be generalized to other disease states and immunological phenotypes. Three of the identified cytomegalovirus-associated TCR beta chains were confirmed in vitro to be specific for cytomegalovirus antigens. A cluster of highly shared sequence variants was judged likely to be a technical artifact of the sequencing pipeline. Cytomegalovirus status was reported to be diagnosed by the classifier with high specificity and sensitivity in both the original and validation cohorts. Most TCR sequences were observed very rarely across donors, whereas some public TCRs were present in many individuals. Presence/absence analyses assumed roughly uniform sequencing depth across donors, an assumption that may not hold. In a later analysis, HLA-associated TCR beta chains were found to be more clonally expanded and to have lower generation probabilities than equally common non-associated chains. When HLA alleles, especially DR and DQ, strongly co-occurred, TCR associations were difficult to assign to individual alleles. For the cohort, immune exposure information was limited to CMV serostatus. The study listed 150 to 200 TCR beta chains as associated with cytomegalovirus. A later analysis found that TCR association rates varied across HLA loci, with DRB1 alleles showing the most associated TCRs and HLA-C alleles the fewest. V-gene and J-gene trimming of TCR beta chains was associated with a missense DCLRE1C variant in a later genetic analysis, and the association was replicated in an independent cohort. Because counts were too low, fewer than 20 rarely observed V segments, including chromosome 9 orphons, were excluded from the earlier analysis of 500 to 700 of the donors. Because HLA typing was missing for some donors at each locus, association tests included only the typed subset. According to a later genetic analysis, donors in an Asian-associated ancestry cluster had fewer N-insertions in productive TCRs than the approximately 610-donor mean. In a later analysis, most CMV-associated TCR beta chains were found to appear HLA-restricted, with HLA associations seemingly driven largely by CMV exposure. Because the 87-base-pair reads could not distinguish some IMGT-functional V segments, including TRBV6-2 and TRBV6-3, those segments were excluded.

The library was built by means of the immunoSEQ multiplex PCR assay. The multiplex PCR relied on a mix of 60 forward primers for TCR Vbeta segments and 13 reverse primers for TCR Jbeta segments. Amplification of the CDR3 region of rearranged TCR beta genes was performed with a multiplex PCR assay on genomic DNA. On the Illumina HiSeq System, the amplified TCR beta libraries were sequenced as 87-base-pair reads. The original methods were these. Across the 500 to 750 repertoires, a later analysis counted roughly 84 million unique TCR beta chains, 9.5 million to 13 million of which were shared by at least two donors. A nearest-neighbor algorithm error-corrected the raw reads and collapsed the reads into unique sequences, merging closely related sequences to remove PCR and sequencing errors. CDR3 sequences were aligned to IMGT reference sequences to assign V, D and J gene segments. For a sequence to be retained, at least a six-nucleotide match to both a V gene segment and a J gene segment was required. Rearrangements were called productive when the CDR3 lacked stop codons and stayed in frame with V and J; all others were non-productive. CDR3 was defined by IMGT convention, running from the second conserved V-encoded cysteine to the conserved J-encoded phenylalanine. In an earlier analysis of around 600 of the donors, sequences lacking an unambiguous match to a single V gene segment were excluded. An earlier analysis of roughly 590 of the donors called V segments functional above 56.7% productive rearrangements and segregating when the between-donor standard deviation exceeded 5%. To diagnose cytomegalovirus status from the catalog of TCR beta chain sequences, a statistical classification framework was built. V and J gene assignment, in a later analysis, came from comparing TCR nucleotide sequences with IMGT/GENE-DB human TR gene sequences. The TCRdist pipeline was used in a later analysis to assign CDR3 sequences and most-parsimonious VDJ recombination scenarios. In a later analysis, each TCR beta chain was defined by its CDR3 amino acid sequence together with its V-gene family, and reads without a unique V-gene family were excluded. A later analysis removed 500 to 600 highly shared, low-generation-probability nucleotide sequences to deal with suspected cross-contamination and a sequencing artifact. For each public chain, a later analysis derived a clonal expansion index from normalized ranks of inferred template counts within each repertoire. In a later analysis, generation probabilities were computed using a VDJ recombination model fitted to out-of-frame rearrangements, and the results were checked against IGoR. In a later analysis, TCR-TCR, TCR-HLA and TCR-CMV co-occurrence was scored with hypergeometric tests, and a repertoire-size bias correction was applied to TCR pairs. A later analysis estimated false discovery rates by permuting HLA or CMV assignments 20 times. In a later analysis, co-occurring TCRs were grouped using DBSCAN, with TCRdist sequence similarity added in when clustering inside HLA-allele-positive subsets. For co-occurrence clustering, repertoires with fewer than 30,000 or more than 120,000 public chains were excluded, along with roughly 5 repertoires with anomalous nucleotide sharing. TCRdb's version of the immuneACCESS table is confined to in-frame rearrangements and falls short of the full clone set. An unresolved V gene accounts for under half of the shortfall where checked; the remainder is of unknown origin. That table supplies the V and J calls and clone size; D and trimming were determined from the DNA. In this sample the table shows around 150,000 clones, 70% to 90% of which occur a single time. Around 2.5% of the sample comes from the top ten.

The germline V gene (reference sequence) sets CDR1 to LNHDA and CDR2 to SQIVND. V loses 6 bases of germline sequence and J loses 7 bases, and the interval between the two ends is 13 bases. The CDR3 starts with the cysteine, ends with the phenylalanine, and has 13 residues. Only CDR3 DNA remains: 39 bases, in frame from the first base. The cohort was made up of several hundred healthy bone marrow donors. At the time of sampling, all cohort members were nominally healthy, though unrecorded immune exposures were likely present. The donor was CMV seronegative and belonged to the group of 350 to 400 seronegative cohort members. Every donor gave a peripheral blood sample, and the peripheral blood mononuclear cells from that sample were used for TCR beta sequencing. Genomic DNA was extracted from the blood cell samples with the Qiagen DNeasy Blood Extraction Kit.

This TCR was sampled from a man aged 45-65 years in good health and CMV-seronegative. The V gene is TRBV19 and the J gene is TRBJ1-5; D gene: possibly TRBD1, on 6 matching bases. Specimen: PBMCs. The CDR3 loop reads CASSYRVWQPQHF. The DNA reads as follows: TGTGCCAGTAGCTACAGGGTATGGCAGCCCCAGCATTTT.